This note documents a single T cell receptor beta chain sequence. What it recognizes is unknown. The assay was immunoSEQ multiplex PCR, and TCRdb's table has in-frame clones only and misses some. The sample shows around 7,700 clones, about four fifths of them seen only once. This record comes from a study of OX40 agonist ivuxolimab in advanced cancers. Study-level findings and limits: Normalized expansion of T-cell clones was also low for some nonresponders. On average, CD8+ T cells had more expanded clones than CD4+. The study observed clonal expansion of CD4+ and CD8+ blood T cells by week 6 at 0.1 to 3.0 mg/kg.

V lost 3 bases and J lost 8; bases outside the gene matches: 13. CDR3 length equals 16 residues. Germline V gene lookup returns CDR1 SGHVS and CDR2 FQNEAQ. The chain uses TRBV7-8 and TRBJ2-1; 7 nucleotides line up with TRBD2. The sequences come from CD4+ or CD8+ T cells sorted from blood, collected in a trial of the OX40 agonist ivuxolimab. The sequence came from an adult with an advanced solid tumor such as melanoma, head and neck, liver or kidney cancer. CDR3 in amino acids: CASSLAGLGGLDEQFF. In nucleotides, the CDR3 is TGTGCCAGCAGCTTGGCCGGACTAGGAGGTCTCGATGAGCAGTTCTTC.